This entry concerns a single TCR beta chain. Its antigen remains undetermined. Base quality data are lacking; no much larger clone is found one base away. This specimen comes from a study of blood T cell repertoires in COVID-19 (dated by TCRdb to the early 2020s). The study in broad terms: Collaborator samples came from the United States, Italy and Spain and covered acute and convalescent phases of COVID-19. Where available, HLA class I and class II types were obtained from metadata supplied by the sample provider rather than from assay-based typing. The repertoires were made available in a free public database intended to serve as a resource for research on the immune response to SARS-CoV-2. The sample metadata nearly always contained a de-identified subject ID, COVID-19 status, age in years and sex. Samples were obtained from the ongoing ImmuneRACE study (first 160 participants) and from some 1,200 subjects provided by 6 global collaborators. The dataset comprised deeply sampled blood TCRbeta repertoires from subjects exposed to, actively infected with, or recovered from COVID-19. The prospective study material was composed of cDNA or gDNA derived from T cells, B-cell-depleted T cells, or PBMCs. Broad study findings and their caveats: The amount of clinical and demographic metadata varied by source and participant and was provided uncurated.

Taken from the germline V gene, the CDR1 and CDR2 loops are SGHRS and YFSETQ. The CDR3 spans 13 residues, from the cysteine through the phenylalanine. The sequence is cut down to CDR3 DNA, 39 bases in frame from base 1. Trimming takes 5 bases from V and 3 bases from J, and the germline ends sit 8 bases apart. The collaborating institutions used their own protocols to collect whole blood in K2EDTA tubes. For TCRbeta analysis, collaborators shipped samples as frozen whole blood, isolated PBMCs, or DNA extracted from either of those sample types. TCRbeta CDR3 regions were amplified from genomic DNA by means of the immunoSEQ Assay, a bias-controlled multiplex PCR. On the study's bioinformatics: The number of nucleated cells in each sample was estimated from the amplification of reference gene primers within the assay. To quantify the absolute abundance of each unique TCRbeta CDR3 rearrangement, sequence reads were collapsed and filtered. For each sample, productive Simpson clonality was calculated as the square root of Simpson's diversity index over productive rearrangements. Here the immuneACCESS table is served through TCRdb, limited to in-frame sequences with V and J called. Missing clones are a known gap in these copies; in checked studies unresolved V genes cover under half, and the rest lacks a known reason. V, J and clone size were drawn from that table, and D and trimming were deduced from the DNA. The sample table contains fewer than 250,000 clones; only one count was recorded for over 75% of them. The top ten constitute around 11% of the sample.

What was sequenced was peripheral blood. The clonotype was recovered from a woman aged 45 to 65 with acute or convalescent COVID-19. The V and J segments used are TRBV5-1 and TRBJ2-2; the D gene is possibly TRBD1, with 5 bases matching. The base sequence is TGCGCCAGCAGGGTCAGGGACACCGGGGAGCTGTTTTTT. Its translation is CASRVRDTGELFF.